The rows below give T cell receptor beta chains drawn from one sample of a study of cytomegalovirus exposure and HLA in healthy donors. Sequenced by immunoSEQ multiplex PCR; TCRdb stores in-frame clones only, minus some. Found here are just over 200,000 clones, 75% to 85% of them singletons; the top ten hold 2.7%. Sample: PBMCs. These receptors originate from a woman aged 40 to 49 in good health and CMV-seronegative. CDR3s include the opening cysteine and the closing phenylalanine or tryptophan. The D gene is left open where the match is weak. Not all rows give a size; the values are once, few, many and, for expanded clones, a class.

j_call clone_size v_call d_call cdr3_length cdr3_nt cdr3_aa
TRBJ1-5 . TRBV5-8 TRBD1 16 TGTGCCAGCAGCCAAAACCGGGACAGCAGCAATCAGCCCCAGCATTTT CASSQNRDSSNQPQHF
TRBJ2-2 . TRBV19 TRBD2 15 TGTGCCAGTAGGGGGCTAGCGGGCCACACCGGGGAGCTGTTTTTT CASRGLAGHTGELFF
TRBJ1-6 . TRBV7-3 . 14 TGTGCCAGCAGCTTAGGGGGGGATAATTCACCCCTCCACTTT CASSLGGDNSPLHF
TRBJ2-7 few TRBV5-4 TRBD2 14 TGTGCCAGCAGCTCCCGGACTAGAGGCTACGAGCAGTACTTC CASSSRTRGYEQYF
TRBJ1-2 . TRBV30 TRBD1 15 TGTGCCTGGAGCAGGGACAGGGTGTTGGGTTATGGCTACACCTTC CAWSRDRVLGYGYTF
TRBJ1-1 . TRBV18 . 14 TGTGCCAGCTCACCACTTCCCGAGGTCACTGAAGCTTTCTTT CASSPLPEVTEAFF
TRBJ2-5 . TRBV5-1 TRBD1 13 TGCGCCAGCAGTCTCAACAGGGGCGAGACCCAGTACTTC CASSLNRGETQYF
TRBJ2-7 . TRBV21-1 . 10 TGTGCCAGCAGCAAGGGGAGGCAGTACTTC CASSKGRQYF
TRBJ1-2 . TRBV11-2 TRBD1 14 TGTGCCAGCAGCTCGGGACAGGGAGTAGCTGGCTACACCTTC CASSSGQGVAGYTF
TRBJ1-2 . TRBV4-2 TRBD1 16 TGTGCCAGCAGCCAAGATCTGGGGACAGGAAACTATGGCTACACCTTC CASSQDLGTGNYGYTF
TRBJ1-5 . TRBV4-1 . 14 TGCGCCAGCAGCCAAGAGTCCTCTGTCCAGCCCCAGCATTTT CASSQESSVQPQHF
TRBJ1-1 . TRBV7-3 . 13 TGTGCCAGCAGCTTAGGCGGGAGCACTGAAGCTTTCTTT CASSLGGSTEAFF
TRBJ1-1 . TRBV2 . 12 TGTGCCAGTAAGGACAGAACGACTGAAGCTTTCTTT CASKDRTTEAFF
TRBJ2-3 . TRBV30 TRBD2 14 TGTGCCTGGATACCAGCGGGAGGAACAGATACGCAGTATTTT CAWIPAGGTDTQYF
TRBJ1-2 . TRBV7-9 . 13 TGTGCCAGCAGCTTAGGGCAGGGTGGTGGCTACACCTTC CASSLGQGGGYTF
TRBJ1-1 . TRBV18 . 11 TGTGCCAGCTCAGTTACGGGGAATGCTTTCTTT CASSVTGNAFF
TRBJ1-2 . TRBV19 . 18 TGTGCCAGTAGTACAATCCAATCAAACCGGGAGCCCCCAAAATCCTACACCTTC CASSTIQSNREPPKSYTF
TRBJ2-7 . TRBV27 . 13 TGTGCCAGCAGCCCCCCCCTCTCCTACGAGCAGTACTTC CASSPPLSYEQYF
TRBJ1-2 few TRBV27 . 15 TGTGCCAGCAGTCCCTACCCAGGGGCTAACTATGGCTACACCTTC CASSPYPGANYGYTF
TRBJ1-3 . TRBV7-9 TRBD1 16 TGTGCCAGCAGAAGGGACAGACCTTTCTCTGGAAACACCATATATTTT CASRRDRPFSGNTIYF
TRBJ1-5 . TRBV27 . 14 TGTGCCAGCAGGAATTCAGGTGGCAATCAGCCCCAGCATTTT CASRNSGGNQPQHF
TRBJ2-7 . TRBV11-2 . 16 TGTGCCAGCAGCTTAGATTGGAGTCATTCTTCTCGGGAGCAGTACTTC CASSLDWSHSSREQYF
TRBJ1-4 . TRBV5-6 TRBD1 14 TGTGCCAGCAGCTTGGGACAGGGGGATGAAAAACTGTTTTTT CASSLGQGDEKLFF
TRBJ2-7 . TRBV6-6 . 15 TGTGCCAGCAGTCTTTCCGGCTGGACGGGGAGCGAGCAGTACTTC CASSLSGWTGSEQYF
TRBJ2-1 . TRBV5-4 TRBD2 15 TGTGCCAGCAGCTCTCCGGGACTAGGACTTCATGAGCAGTTCTTC CASSSPGLGLHEQFF
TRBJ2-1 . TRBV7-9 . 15 TGTGCCAGCAGCTTAGATTGGGCAATCTACAATGAGCAGTTCTTC CASSLDWAIYNEQFF
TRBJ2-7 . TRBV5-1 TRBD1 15 TGCGCCAGCAGCTTGATAGGGACAGGGGGCTACGAGCAGTACTTC CASSLIGTGGYEQYF
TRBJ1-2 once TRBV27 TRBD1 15 TGTGCCAGCAGTACGGCGGACAGGGTGGGCTATGGCTACACCTTC CASSTADRVGYGYTF
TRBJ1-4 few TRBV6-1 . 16 TGTGCCAGCAGTGAAGCGGAGGCTGCAACTAATGAAAAACTGTTTTTT CASSEAEAATNEKLFF
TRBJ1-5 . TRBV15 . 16 TGTGCCACCAGCAGCGGCCGGGGCCGGGGGAATCAGCCCCAGCATTTT CATSSGRGRGNQPQHF